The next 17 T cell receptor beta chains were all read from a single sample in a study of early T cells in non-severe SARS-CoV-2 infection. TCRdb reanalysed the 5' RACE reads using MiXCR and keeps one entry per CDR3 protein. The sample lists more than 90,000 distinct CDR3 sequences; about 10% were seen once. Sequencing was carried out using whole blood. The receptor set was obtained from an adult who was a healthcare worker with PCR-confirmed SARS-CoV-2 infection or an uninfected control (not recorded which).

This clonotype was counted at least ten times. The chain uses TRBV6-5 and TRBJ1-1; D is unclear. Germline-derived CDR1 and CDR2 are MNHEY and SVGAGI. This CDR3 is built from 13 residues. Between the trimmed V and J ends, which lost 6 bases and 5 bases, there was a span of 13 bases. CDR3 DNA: TGTGCCAGCAGCCGTTCGGCAGTGACTGAAGCTTTCTTT. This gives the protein CASSRSAVTEAFF.

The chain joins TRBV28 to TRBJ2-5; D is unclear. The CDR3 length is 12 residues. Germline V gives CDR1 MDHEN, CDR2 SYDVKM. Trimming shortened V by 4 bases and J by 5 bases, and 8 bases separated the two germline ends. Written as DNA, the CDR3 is TGTGCCAGCAGTTCCTCCCGGGAGACCCAGTACTTC. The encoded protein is CASSSSRETQYF.

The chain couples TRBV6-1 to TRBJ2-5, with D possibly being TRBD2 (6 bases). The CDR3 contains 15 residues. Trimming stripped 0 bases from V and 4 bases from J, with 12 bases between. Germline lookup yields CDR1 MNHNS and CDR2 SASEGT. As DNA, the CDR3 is TGTGCCAGCAGTGAAGCCGGGAGATTCCTAGAGACCCAGTACTTC. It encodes CASSEAGRFLETQYF.

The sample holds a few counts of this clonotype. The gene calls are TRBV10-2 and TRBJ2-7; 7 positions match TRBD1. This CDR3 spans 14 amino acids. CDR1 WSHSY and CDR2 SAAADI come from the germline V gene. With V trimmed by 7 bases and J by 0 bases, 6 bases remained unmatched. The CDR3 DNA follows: TGCGCCAGCATTCGGACAGGCAGCTCCTACGAGCAGTACTTC. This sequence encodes CASIRTGSSYEQYF.

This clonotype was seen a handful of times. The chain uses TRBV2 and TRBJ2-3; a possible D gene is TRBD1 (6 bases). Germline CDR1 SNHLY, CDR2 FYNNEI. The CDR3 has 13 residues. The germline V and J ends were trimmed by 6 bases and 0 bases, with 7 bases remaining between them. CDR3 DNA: TGTGCCAGCAGGACAGGCAGCACAGATACGCAGTATTTT. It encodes CASRTGSTDTQYF.

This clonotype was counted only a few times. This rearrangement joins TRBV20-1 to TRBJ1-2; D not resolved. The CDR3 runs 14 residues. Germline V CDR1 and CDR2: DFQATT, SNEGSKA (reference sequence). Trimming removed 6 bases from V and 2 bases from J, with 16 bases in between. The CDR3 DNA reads TGCAGTGCCCCGACCGGCTCTGCCAACTATGGCTACACCTTC. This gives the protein CSAPTGSANYGYTF.

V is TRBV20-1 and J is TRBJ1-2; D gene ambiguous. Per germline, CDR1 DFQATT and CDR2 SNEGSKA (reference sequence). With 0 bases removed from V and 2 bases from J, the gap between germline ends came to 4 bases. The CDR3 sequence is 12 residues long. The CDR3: CSAREWNYGYTF. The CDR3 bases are TGCAGTGCTAGAGAGTGGAACTATGGCTACACCTTC.

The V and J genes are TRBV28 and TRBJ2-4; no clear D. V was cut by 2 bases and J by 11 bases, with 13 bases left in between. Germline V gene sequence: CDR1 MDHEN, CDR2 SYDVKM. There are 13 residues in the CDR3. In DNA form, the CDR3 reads TGTGCCAGCAGTTTAGGGCCCTACGTATTTCAGTACTTC. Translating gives CASSLGPYVFQYF.

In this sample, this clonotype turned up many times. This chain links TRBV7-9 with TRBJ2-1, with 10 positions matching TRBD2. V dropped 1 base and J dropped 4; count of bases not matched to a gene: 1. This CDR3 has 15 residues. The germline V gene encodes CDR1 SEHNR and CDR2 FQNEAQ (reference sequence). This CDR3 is CASSLVLAGYNEQFF. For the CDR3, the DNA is TGTGCCAGCAGCTTAGTACTAGCGGGATACAATGAGCAGTTCTTC. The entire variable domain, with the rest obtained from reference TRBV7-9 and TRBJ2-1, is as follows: DTGVSQNPRHKITKRGQNVTFRCDPISEHNRLYWYRQTLGQGPEFLTYFQNEAQLEKSRLLSDRFSAERPKGSFSTLEIQRTEQGDSAMYLCASSLVLAGYNEQFFGPGTRLTVL.

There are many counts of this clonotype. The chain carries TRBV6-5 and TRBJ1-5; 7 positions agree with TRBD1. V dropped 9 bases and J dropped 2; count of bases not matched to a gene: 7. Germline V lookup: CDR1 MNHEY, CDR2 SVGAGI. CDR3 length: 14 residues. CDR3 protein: CASGTDRGNQPQHF. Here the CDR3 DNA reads TGTGCCAGTGGAACCGACAGGGGCAATCAGCCCCAGCATTTT.

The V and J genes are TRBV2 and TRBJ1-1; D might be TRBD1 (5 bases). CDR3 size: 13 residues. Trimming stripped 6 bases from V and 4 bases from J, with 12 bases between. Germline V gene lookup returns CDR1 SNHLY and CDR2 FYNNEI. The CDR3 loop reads CASRERGGTEAFF. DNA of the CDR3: TGTGCCAGCAGAGAGCGGGGGGGCACTGAAGCTTTCTTT.

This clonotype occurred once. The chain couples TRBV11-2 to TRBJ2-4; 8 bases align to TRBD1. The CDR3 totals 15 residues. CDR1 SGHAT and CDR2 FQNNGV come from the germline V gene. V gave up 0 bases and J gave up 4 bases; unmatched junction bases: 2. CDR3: CASSLERTGKNIQYF. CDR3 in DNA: TGTGCCAGCAGCTTAGAGAGGACAGGGAAAAACATTCAGTACTTC. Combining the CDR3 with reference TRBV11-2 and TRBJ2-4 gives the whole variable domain EAGVAQSPRYKIIEKRQSVAFWCNPISGHATLYWYQQILGQGPKLLIQFQNNGVVDDSQLPKDRFSAERLKGVDSTLKIQPAKLEDSAVYLCASSLERTGKNIQYFGAGTRLSVL.

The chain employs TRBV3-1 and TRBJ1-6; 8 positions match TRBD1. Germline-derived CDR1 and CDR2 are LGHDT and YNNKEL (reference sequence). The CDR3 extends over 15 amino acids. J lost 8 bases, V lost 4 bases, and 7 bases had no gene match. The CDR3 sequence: CASSPRQGMYSPLHF. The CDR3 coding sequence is TGTGCCAGCAGCCCAAGACAGGGGATGTATTCACCCCTCCACTTT.

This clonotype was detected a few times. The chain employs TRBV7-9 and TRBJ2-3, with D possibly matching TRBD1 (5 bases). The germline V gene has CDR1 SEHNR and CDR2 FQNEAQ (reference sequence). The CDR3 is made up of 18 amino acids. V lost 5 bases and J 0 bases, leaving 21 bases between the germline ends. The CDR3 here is CASSVGAGPVPSTDTQYF. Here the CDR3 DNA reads TGTGCCAGCAGCGTCGGTGCAGGGCCCGTCCCTAGCACAGATACGCAGTATTTT. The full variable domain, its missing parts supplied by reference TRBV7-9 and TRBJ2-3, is DTGVSQNPRHKITKRGQNVTFRCDPISEHNRLYWYRQTLGQGPEFLTYFQNEAQLEKSRLLSDRFSAERPKGSFSTLEIQRTEQGDSAMYLCASSVGAGPVPSTDTQYFGPGTRLTVL.

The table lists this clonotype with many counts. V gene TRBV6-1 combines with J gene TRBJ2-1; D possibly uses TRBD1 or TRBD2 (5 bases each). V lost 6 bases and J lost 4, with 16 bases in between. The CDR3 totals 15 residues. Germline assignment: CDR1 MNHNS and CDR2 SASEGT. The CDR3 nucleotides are TGTGCCAGCAGCGCCCAGGGAGATCGGTACAATGAGCAGTTCTTC. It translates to CASSAQGDRYNEQFF.

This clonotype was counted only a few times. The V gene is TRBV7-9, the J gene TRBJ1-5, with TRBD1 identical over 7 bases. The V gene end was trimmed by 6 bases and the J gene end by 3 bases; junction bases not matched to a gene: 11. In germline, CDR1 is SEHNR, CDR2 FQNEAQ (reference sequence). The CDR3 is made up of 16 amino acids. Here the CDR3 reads CASSLTGTDYNQPQHF. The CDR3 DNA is TGTGCCAGCAGTTTAACCGGGACAGACTACAATCAGCCCCAGCATTTT.

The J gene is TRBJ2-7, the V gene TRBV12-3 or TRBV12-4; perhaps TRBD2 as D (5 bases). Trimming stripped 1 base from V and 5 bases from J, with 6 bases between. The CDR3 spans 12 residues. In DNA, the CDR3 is TGTGCCAGCAGTTTAGGGGAGAACGAGCAGTACTTC. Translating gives CASSLGENEQYF.